A selection of T cell receptor beta chains follows, all from one sample in a study of T cell responses to AZD1222 COVID-19 vaccine. Using immunoSEQ multiplex PCR, the repertoire was profiled, and TCRdb retains in-frame clones only, with some absent. Here the sample spans about 180,000 clones, 90% being singletons. Sequenced material: peripheral blood, taken on day 0 of AZD1222 vaccination. The origin of the receptors is an adult in good health. The CDR3 runs from the conserved cysteine through the conserved F or W. The D gene is left open where the match is weak. Clone sizes are given selectively: once, few, many, or a class where the clone is expanded.

D gene: TRBD2; J gene: TRBJ2-7; clone size: .; V gene: TRBV7-2; CDR3 DNA: TGTGCCAGCAGCCCCATAGCGGGGGGGCCCCACGAGCAGTACTTC; CDR3 protein: CASSPIAGGPHEQYF
D gene: .; J gene: TRBJ2-6; clone size: .; V gene: TRBV5-5; CDR3 DNA: TGTGCCAGCAGGCACAGGGACGGGGCCAACGTCCTGACTTTC; CDR3 protein: CASRHRDGANVLTF
D gene: .; J gene: TRBJ2-5; clone size: .; V gene: TRBV24-1; CDR3 DNA: TGTGCCACCAGTGATTTAGGGCAGACCCAGTACTTC; CDR3 protein: CATSDLGQTQYF
D gene: .; J gene: TRBJ2-5; clone size: .; V gene: TRBV6-2/TRBV6-3; CDR3 DNA: TGTGCCAGCAGTAAAGAGACCCAGTACTTC; CDR3 protein: CASSKETQYF
D gene: .; J gene: TRBJ2-3; clone size: .; V gene: TRBV7-9; CDR3 DNA: TGTGCCAGCAGCTCCAGGGGCCCGGATACGCAGTATTTT; CDR3 protein: CASSSRGPDTQYF
D gene: .; J gene: TRBJ1-1; clone size: .; V gene: TRBV7-2; CDR3 DNA: TGTGCCAGCAGCCGGGGCAGGGGCGCTGAAGCTTTCTTT; CDR3 protein: CASSRGRGAEAFF
D gene: TRBD1; J gene: TRBJ2-3; clone size: .; V gene: TRBV5-4; CDR3 DNA: TGTGCCAGCAGCCCCGGACAGGCGCGTCAATCTAGCACAGATACGCAGTATTTT; CDR3 protein: CASSPGQARQSSTDTQYF
D gene: .; J gene: TRBJ1-1; clone size: few; V gene: TRBV27; CDR3 DNA: TGTGCCAGCAGTTACCTCATGACAGGTGTGAACACTGAAGCTTTCTTT; CDR3 protein: CASSYLMTGVNTEAFF
D gene: .; J gene: TRBJ2-5; clone size: .; V gene: TRBV7-2; CDR3 DNA: TGTGCCAGCAGCCCAGAGGGTAGTATCGCGACCCAGTACTTC; CDR3 protein: CASSPEGSIATQYF
D gene: TRBD2; J gene: TRBJ2-1; clone size: .; V gene: TRBV20-1; CDR3 DNA: TGCAGTGCTAGTCGGCGGGGGACCTACAATGAGCAGTTCTTC; CDR3 protein: CSASRRGTYNEQFF
D gene: .; J gene: TRBJ1-1; clone size: .; V gene: TRBV10-1; CDR3 DNA: TGCGCCAGCAGTGAGTCCGCAGGTTCGAACACTGAAGCTTTCTTT; CDR3 protein: CASSESAGSNTEAFF
D gene: TRBD1; J gene: TRBJ1-5; clone size: .; V gene: TRBV4-3; CDR3 DNA: TGCGCCAGCAGCCATTGGACAGGAGATTATAGCAATCAGCCCCAGCATTTT; CDR3 protein: CASSHWTGDYSNQPQHF
D gene: TRBD1; J gene: TRBJ1-5; clone size: .; V gene: TRBV27; CDR3 DNA: TGTGCCAGCAGTTTACGCTCAACGGACAGGGCGAATCAGCCCCAGCATTTT; CDR3 protein: CASSLRSTDRANQPQHF
D gene: TRBD2; J gene: TRBJ2-2; clone size: .; V gene: TRBV5-1; CDR3 DNA: TGCGCCAGCAGCCATCGACTAGCGGGGGGGCCGCCCGGGGAGCTGTTTTTT; CDR3 protein: CASSHRLAGGPPGELFF
D gene: TRBD1; J gene: TRBJ1-3; clone size: .; V gene: TRBV7-6; CDR3 DNA: TGTGCCAGCAGCTTAGTAGGGACAGGGGGCTCCTCGACCTCTGGAAACACCATATATTTT; CDR3 protein: CASSLVGTGGSSTSGNTIYF
D gene: TRBD2; J gene: TRBJ2-3; clone size: .; V gene: TRBV13; CDR3 DNA: TGTGCCAGCAGCTCGGGACTAGCGGGGGCCCTCACAGATACGCAGTATTTT; CDR3 protein: CASSSGLAGALTDTQYF
D gene: TRBD2; J gene: TRBJ2-7; clone size: .; V gene: TRBV10-3; CDR3 DNA: TGTGCCATCAGCGGGACTAGCGGGCCGTGGTGGTACGAGCAGTACTTC; CDR3 protein: CAISGTSGPWWYEQYF
D gene: .; J gene: TRBJ1-1; clone size: .; V gene: TRBV10-3; CDR3 DNA: TGTGCCATCTCGACAGGGAACACTGAAGCTTTCTTT; CDR3 protein: CAISTGNTEAFF
D gene: TRBD1; J gene: TRBJ2-7; clone size: .; V gene: TRBV3-1/TRBV3-2; CDR3 DNA: TGTGCCAGCAGCCGTCTATGGGACAGGGTATTCTACGAGCAGTACTTC; CDR3 protein: CASSRLWDRVFYEQYF
D gene: .; J gene: TRBJ1-2; clone size: .; V gene: TRBV19; CDR3 DNA: TGTGCCAGTAGTATAGATCTAAGTAATGGCTACACCTTC; CDR3 protein: CASSIDLSNGYTF
D gene: .; J gene: TRBJ1-1; clone size: .; V gene: TRBV11-2; CDR3 DNA: TGTGCCAGCAGCTCGAGCGGACAGTTTTACGCTTTCTTT; CDR3 protein: CASSSSGQFYAFF
D gene: TRBD1; J gene: TRBJ2-7; clone size: .; V gene: TRBV18; CDR3 DNA: TGTGCCAGCTCACCCCAGGGGGCCGTTTCCTACGAGCAGTACTTC; CDR3 protein: CASSPQGAVSYEQYF
D gene: TRBD1; J gene: TRBJ1-5; clone size: .; V gene: TRBV19; CDR3 DNA: TGTGCCAGTAGTACGACAGGGACGGGCAATCAGCCCCAGCATTTT; CDR3 protein: CASSTTGTGNQPQHF
D gene: TRBD1; J gene: TRBJ1-2; clone size: .; V gene: TRBV6-4; CDR3 DNA: TGTGCCAGCACCGGGGACCGGGGGACAGGGTGCGGCTACACCTTC; CDR3 protein: CASTGDRGTGCGYTF
D gene: TRBD1; J gene: TRBJ2-3; clone size: .; V gene: TRBV15; CDR3 DNA: TGTGCCACCAGCAGGGGCTCCGGGACAGGGCGGTGGGATACGCAGTATTTT; CDR3 protein: CATSRGSGTGRWDTQYF
D gene: TRBD1; J gene: TRBJ1-6; clone size: .; V gene: TRBV7-2; CDR3 DNA: TGTGCCAGCACCCCAGGGGGGGTCTCACCCCTCCACTTT; CDR3 protein: CASTPGGVSPLHF
D gene: .; J gene: TRBJ2-3; clone size: .; V gene: TRBV9; CDR3 DNA: TGTGCCAGCAGCGTAGCGCTAGGCACAGATACGCAGTATTTT; CDR3 protein: CASSVALGTDTQYF
D gene: .; J gene: TRBJ2-3; clone size: .; V gene: TRBV6-2/TRBV6-3; CDR3 DNA: TGTGCCAGCAGTTACCCCCCAAAAGGGGCAGATACGCAGTATTTT; CDR3 protein: CASSYPPKGADTQYF
D gene: .; J gene: TRBJ1-2; clone size: .; V gene: TRBV4-3; CDR3 DNA: TGCGCCAGCAGCCAAGATAAGGGTCTGGGCTATGGCTACACCTTC; CDR3 protein: CASSQDKGLGYGYTF
D gene: .; J gene: TRBJ2-2; clone size: .; V gene: TRBV4-3; CDR3 DNA: TGCGCCAGCAGCCCCGGACCCCTGAACACCGGGGAGCTGTTTTTT; CDR3 protein: CASSPGPLNTGELFF
D gene: TRBD2; J gene: TRBJ2-7; clone size: once; V gene: TRBV6-5; CDR3 DNA: TGTGCCAGCAGTTCTCAAGCGGGGGGTTACCTCGAGCAGTACTTC; CDR3 protein: CASSSQAGGYLEQYF
D gene: TRBD1; J gene: TRBJ1-4; clone size: .; V gene: TRBV5-1; CDR3 DNA: TGCGCCAGCAGCTCAAGGACAGGGGCGGGTGAAAAACTGTTTTTT; CDR3 protein: CASSSRTGAGEKLFF
D gene: .; J gene: TRBJ2-7; clone size: .; V gene: TRBV19; CDR3 DNA: TGTGCCAGTAGTATGGGCAGGAGCTACGAGCAGTACTTC; CDR3 protein: CASSMGRSYEQYF
D gene: .; J gene: TRBJ2-5; clone size: .; V gene: TRBV11-2; CDR3 DNA: TGTGCCAGCAGTCAGGGCCTAGGGGAGACCCAGTACTTC; CDR3 protein: CASSQGLGETQYF
D gene: .; J gene: TRBJ2-7; clone size: .; V gene: TRBV9; CDR3 DNA: TGTGCCAGCAGCCCTGGCGGCAGGACCTACGAGCAGTACTTC; CDR3 protein: CASSPGGRTYEQYF
D gene: TRBD1; J gene: TRBJ1-1; clone size: .; V gene: TRBV19; CDR3 DNA: TGTGCCAGTAGTACCCCGACAGGGTTTAGCACTGAAGCTTTCTTT; CDR3 protein: CASSTPTGFSTEAFF
D gene: TRBD1; J gene: TRBJ1-5; clone size: .; V gene: TRBV3-1/TRBV3-2; CDR3 DNA: TGTGCCAGCAGCCCTGTGCAGGGGGCCCAGCATTTT; CDR3 protein: CASSPVQGAQHF
D gene: TRBD1; J gene: TRBJ1-1; clone size: .; V gene: TRBV5-1; CDR3 DNA: TGCGCCAGCAGCTTGGGCGGGGACAGGGAAGCTTTCTTT; CDR3 protein: CASSLGGDREAFF
D gene: TRBD1; J gene: TRBJ2-3; clone size: .; V gene: TRBV24-1; CDR3 DNA: TGTGCCACCAGTGACCCGGGACAGGCCGGCACAGATACGCAGTATTTT; CDR3 protein: CATSDPGQAGTDTQYF
D gene: .; J gene: TRBJ1-6; clone size: few; V gene: TRBV4-3; CDR3 DNA: TGCGCCAGCAGCCAAGATCCCGGGGGAGGCTCACCCCTCCACTTT; CDR3 protein: CASSQDPGGGSPLHF
D gene: .; J gene: TRBJ1-1; clone size: .; V gene: TRBV5-1; CDR3 DNA: TGCGCCAGCAGCTTGAGTGCAGGGGAGACTGAAGCTTTCTTT; CDR3 protein: CASSLSAGETEAFF